Following are 7 T cell receptor beta chains from one sample sequenced in a study of T cells in Graves' hyperthyroidism and ophthalmopathy. The investigators amplified TCR beta CDR3 regions from RNA transcripts. The HTBI primer set drove a first-round RT-PCR of the TCR CDR3. TCRdb reprocessed the multiplex PCR reads via MiXCR and lists one record per CDR3 protein. Of 480,000 or so distinct CDR3 sequences in the sample, approximately 15% were seen once. The sample was blood. These receptors were taken from a young woman with Graves' hyperthyroidism.

This clonotype has more than one count but fewer than ten. A read error may account for a junction end that differs from germline. The J gene is TRBJ2-2, the V gene TRBV9; 10 nucleotides agree with TRBD2. Germline CDR1 and CDR2: SGDLS and YYNGEE. CDR3 size: 15 residues. Written as DNA, the CDR3 is TGTGCCAGCAGCGTAGTTCTAGCGGGAGCCGGGGAGCTGCTTTTT. Translated: CASSVVLAGAGELLF.

Many counts were recorded for this clonotype. V and J are TRBV19 and TRBJ2-7; possibly TRBD1 for D (6 bases). Trimming cost V 5 bases and J 2 bases, with 10 bases left between them. Germline values: CDR1 LNHDA, CDR2 SQIVND (reference sequence). This CDR3 region has 13 residues. The CDR3 nucleotides are TGTGCCAGTAGTCCGACAGGAACCTACGAGCAGTACGTC. As protein: CASSPTGTYEQYV.

This clonotype was counted a single time. A much larger clone lies a single base off, so this may be a read error. The chain couples TRBV9 to TRBJ2-4; 9 positions agree with TRBD1. Germline CDR1 is SGDLS and CDR2 is YYNGEE. The CDR3 sequence is 17 residues long. For the CDR3, the DNA is TGTGCCAGCAGCGCCGGACAGGGGACAATAGCCAAAAACATTAAGTACTTC. This gives the protein CASSAGQGTIAKNIKYF. The whole variable domain, remainder taken from reference TRBV9 and TRBJ2-4, is DSGVTQTPKHLITATGQRVTLRCSPRSGDLSVYWYQQSLDQGLQFLIQYYNGEERAKGNILERFSAQQFPDLHSELNLSSLELGDSALYFCASSAGQGTIAKNIKYFGAGTRLSVL.

Ten or more counts support this clonotype. V is TRBV12-5 and J is TRBJ2-3; D not certain. This CDR3 is 12 amino acids long. Germline CDR1 LGHNT, CDR2 FRNRAP. Trimming shortened V by 5 bases and J by 2 bases, and 5 bases separated the two germline ends. The CDR3 sequence is CASGTPTDTQYF. CDR3 sequence (DNA): TGTGCTAGTGGTACGCCCACAGATACGCAGTATTTT. Based on the CDR3 plus reference TRBV12-5 and TRBJ2-3, the full variable domain is DARVTQTPRHKVTEMGQEVTMRCQPILGHNTVFWYRQTMMQGLELLAYFRNRAPLDDSGMPKDRFSAEMPDATLATLKIQPSEPRDSAVYFCASGTPTDTQYFGPGTRLTVL.

This clonotype was counted many times. This chain joins TRBV20-1 and TRBJ2-5; a weak D match, TRBD1 (6 bases). Germline CDR1 reads DFQATT; CDR2 reads SNEGSKA (reference sequence). V shed 1 base and J shed 3 bases, with 9 bases lying between them. The CDR3 covers 13 residues. The CDR3 DNA sequence: TGCAGTGCTAGAGGGGCAGGGGAAGAGACCCAGTACTTC. This translates into CSARGAGEETQYF.

This clonotype was observed many times. The chain has TRBV27 and TRBJ2-5, with 13 bases fitting TRBD2. Germline trimming cut 4 bases from V and 2 bases from J; bases unmatched to any gene: 7. This CDR3 comprises 17 residues. CDR1 MNHEY and CDR2 SMNVEV come from the germline V gene (reference sequence). CDR3 in amino acids: CASSSPWGLAGQETQYF. The CDR3 coding sequence is TGTGCCAGCAGTTCCCCCTGGGGACTAGCGGGGCAAGAGACCCAGTACTTC.

This clonotype was seen at least ten times. The gene calls are TRBV12-3 or TRBV12-4 and TRBJ2-7, with TRBD1 matching over 10 bases. Trimming removed 6 bases from V and 7 bases from J; junction bases left unmatched: 9. The CDR3 consists of 14 residues. CDR3 bases: TGTGCCAGCAGCCCTAGGACAGGGGGGAAGGAGCAGTACTTC. Amino acid sequence: CASSPRTGGKEQYF.